This T cell receptor beta chain derives from a study of blood T cell repertoires in COVID-19. Overall study context: The samples span acute and convalescent COVID-19 from the United States, Italy and Spain.

Authors' data handling: Quantification of nucleated cells was approximated via reference gene primer amplification. Method: immunoSEQ multiplex PCR; TCRdb's copy keeps in-frame clones and lacks some. V and J calls and clone size come straight from that table; D and trimming were deduced from the DNA. The profile shows 250,000 to 300,000 clones, approximately 85% of them singletons. This clone occurred once. Germline V gene lookup returns CDR1 SGDLS and CDR2 YYNGEE. CDR3 length: 15 amino acids. Trimming shortened V by 0 bases and J by 5 bases, and 12 bases separated the two germline ends. The sequence derives from a woman aged 25 to 45 who had recovered from COVID-19. The sample taken for sequencing was PBMCs or T cells enriched from blood (not recorded which). The chain employs TRBV9 and TRBJ2-1, with TRBD1 as a possible D gene (6 bases). The CDR3 region has the DNA TGTGCCAGCAGCGTAGGTATGGGGGCAAACAATGAGCAGTTCTTC. Translation: CASSVGMGANNEQFF.